A selection of T cell receptor beta chains follows, all from one sample in a study of blood T cell repertoires in COVID-19. Libraries were prepared by immunoSEQ multiplex PCR; TCRdb keeps only in-frame clonotypes and omits some of them. The top ten hold 0.75% to 0.9% of the sample, which has under 200,000 clones, approximately 87% seen once. Sequences were obtained from peripheral blood. All receptors come from a woman aged 70-85 years with acute or convalescent COVID-19. The CDR3 runs from the conserved cysteine through the conserved F or W. Fields, in order: D gene, V gene, J gene, CDR3 length, clone size, CDR3 DNA, CDR3 protein. The D gene is left open where the match is weak. Some rows mark clone size as missing; the rest say once, few, many or name a class of expanded clone.

d_call: -; v_call: TRBV29-1; j_call: TRBJ2-7; cdr3_length: 12; clone_size: -; cdr3_nt: TGCAGCGTTGAAGAAGGGGCCTACGAGCAGTACTTC; cdr3_aa: CSVEEGAYEQYF
d_call: -; v_call: TRBV5-5; j_call: TRBJ1-3; cdr3_length: 16; clone_size: -; cdr3_nt: TGTGCCAGCAGCCCCGGAGGTTTGCACTCTGGAAACACCATATATTTT; cdr3_aa: CASSPGGLHSGNTIYF
d_call: -; v_call: TRBV5-4; j_call: TRBJ2-2; cdr3_length: 15; clone_size: once; cdr3_nt: TGTGCCAGCAGCTTGGACAGCTTTAACACCGGGGAGCTGTTTTTT; cdr3_aa: CASSLDSFNTGELFF
d_call: -; v_call: TRBV18; j_call: TRBJ2-5; cdr3_length: 13; clone_size: -; cdr3_nt: TGTGCCAGCTCACCACCCGAGAGTTATGGCCAGTACTTC; cdr3_aa: CASSPPESYGQYF
d_call: TRBD1; v_call: TRBV10-3; j_call: TRBJ1-4; cdr3_length: 14; clone_size: -; cdr3_nt: TGTGCCATCAAGAAGGACAGGGAAGAGCAAAAACTGTTTTTT; cdr3_aa: CAIKKDREEQKLFF
d_call: -; v_call: TRBV6-5; j_call: TRBJ2-2; cdr3_length: 14; clone_size: -; cdr3_nt: TGTGCCAGCAGGCGACAGCTGAACACCGGGGAGCTGTTTTTT; cdr3_aa: CASRRQLNTGELFF
d_call: -; v_call: TRBV24-1; j_call: TRBJ2-1; cdr3_length: 16; clone_size: -; cdr3_nt: TGTGCCACCAGTGACACAGGGACGGTCCCCTACAATGAGCAGTTCTTC; cdr3_aa: CATSDTGTVPYNEQFF
d_call: -; v_call: TRBV5-5; j_call: TRBJ2-7; cdr3_length: 15; clone_size: -; cdr3_nt: TGTGCCAGCAGTTTGGGGGGAGGTCCCCGCTACGAGCAGTACTTC; cdr3_aa: CASSLGGGPRYEQYF
d_call: TRBD2; v_call: TRBV5-6; j_call: TRBJ2-1; cdr3_length: 16; clone_size: once; cdr3_nt: TGTGCCAGCAGCCCCGGGACTAGCGGGGGGGCAATTGAGCAGTTCTTC; cdr3_aa: CASSPGTSGGAIEQFF
d_call: -; v_call: TRBV6-2/TRBV6-3; j_call: TRBJ1-6; cdr3_length: 15; clone_size: -; cdr3_nt: TGTGCCAGCAGCCCCAGACAGAATTACTATTCACCCCTCCACTTT; cdr3_aa: CASSPRQNYYSPLHF
d_call: -; v_call: TRBV4-2; j_call: TRBJ2-5; cdr3_length: 17; clone_size: -; cdr3_nt: TGTGCCAGCAGCCAAATGACCGTCAGCGGAGTCCAAGAGACCCAGTACTTC; cdr3_aa: CASSQMTVSGVQETQYF
d_call: -; v_call: TRBV7-9; j_call: TRBJ2-7; cdr3_length: 12; clone_size: -; cdr3_nt: TGTGCCAGCAGCCAAGAGGGGGACGAGCAGTACTTC; cdr3_aa: CASSQEGDEQYF
d_call: TRBD1; v_call: TRBV5-1; j_call: TRBJ2-3; cdr3_length: 12; clone_size: few; cdr3_nt: TGCGCCAGCAGCGACACAGGGGAGATTAGGTATTTT; cdr3_aa: CASSDTGEIRYF
d_call: TRBD2; v_call: TRBV11-3; j_call: TRBJ2-1; cdr3_length: 15; clone_size: -; cdr3_nt: TGTGCCAGCAGCACAGGCCCGGCGGGACTAGCAATGCAGTTCTTC; cdr3_aa: CASSTGPAGLAMQFF
d_call: -; v_call: TRBV9; j_call: TRBJ2-1; cdr3_length: 13; clone_size: -; cdr3_nt: TGTGCCAGCAGCGTAGGGCCGTGGAATGAGCAGTTCTTC; cdr3_aa: CASSVGPWNEQFF
d_call: -; v_call: TRBV6-2/TRBV6-3; j_call: TRBJ2-1; cdr3_length: 12; clone_size: -; cdr3_nt: TGTGCCAGCAGCGAGGGCGTGAATGAGCAGTTCTTC; cdr3_aa: CASSEGVNEQFF
d_call: TRBD2; v_call: TRBV5-1; j_call: TRBJ2-7; cdr3_length: 17; clone_size: -; cdr3_nt: TGCGCCAGCAGCAGACTCGGACTAGCGGGGGGCTCCTACGAGCAGTACTTC; cdr3_aa: CASSRLGLAGGSYEQYF
d_call: -; v_call: TRBV7-2; j_call: TRBJ2-7; cdr3_length: 14; clone_size: -; cdr3_nt: TGTGCCAGCAGCCTGTGGACAGTCTCCTACGAGCAGTACTTC; cdr3_aa: CASSLWTVSYEQYF
d_call: -; v_call: TRBV7-9; j_call: TRBJ1-2; cdr3_length: 15; clone_size: -; cdr3_nt: TGTGCCAGCACTCCGGTTGCGCAGGGGAACTATGGCTACACCTTC; cdr3_aa: CASTPVAQGNYGYTF
d_call: TRBD1; v_call: TRBV29-1; j_call: TRBJ1-4; cdr3_length: 12; clone_size: -; cdr3_nt: TGCAGCGTTGGGACAGGGAGAGAAAAACTGTTTTTT; cdr3_aa: CSVGTGREKLFF
d_call: -; v_call: TRBV5-1; j_call: TRBJ1-5; cdr3_length: 15; clone_size: -; cdr3_nt: TGCGCCAGCAGCTTGGGGTCGGGTTTCAATCAGCCCCAGCATTTT; cdr3_aa: CASSLGSGFNQPQHF
d_call: TRBD2; v_call: TRBV6-4; j_call: TRBJ2-7; cdr3_length: 18; clone_size: -; cdr3_nt: TGTGCCAGCAGTGACCCGGTTGGTCCCGGGACTAGCGCATACGAGCAGTACTTC; cdr3_aa: CASSDPVGPGTSAYEQYF
d_call: TRBD2; v_call: TRBV4-3; j_call: TRBJ2-1; cdr3_length: 17; clone_size: -; cdr3_nt: TGCGCCAGCAGCCAGGAACTAGCGGGAGGACCCTACAATGAGCAGTTCTTC; cdr3_aa: CASSQELAGGPYNEQFF
d_call: -; v_call: TRBV12-3/TRBV12-4; j_call: TRBJ1-2; cdr3_length: 13; clone_size: -; cdr3_nt: TGTGCCAGCAGTTCGGGTGGGTGGCATGGCTACACCTTC; cdr3_aa: CASSSGGWHGYTF
d_call: -; v_call: TRBV15; j_call: TRBJ2-2; cdr3_length: 14; clone_size: -; cdr3_nt: TGTGCCACCAGCCCCTCGGGGAACACCGGGGAGCTGTTTTTT; cdr3_aa: CATSPSGNTGELFF
d_call: -; v_call: TRBV19; j_call: TRBJ1-5; cdr3_length: 14; clone_size: once; cdr3_nt: TGTGCCAGTAGGGCCGACGGGGGTGTCAGACCCCAGCATTTT; cdr3_aa: CASRADGGVRPQHF
d_call: TRBD1; v_call: TRBV11-3; j_call: TRBJ2-7; cdr3_length: 14; clone_size: -; cdr3_nt: TGTGCCAGCAGCTTGGGACAGGGCGATGATGAGCAGTACTTC; cdr3_aa: CASSLGQGDDEQYF
d_call: -; v_call: TRBV27; j_call: TRBJ1-1; cdr3_length: 13; clone_size: -; cdr3_nt: TGTGCCAGCAGTATCCTCGCAACTGGGGAGGCTTTCTTT; cdr3_aa: CASSILATGEAFF
d_call: -; v_call: TRBV5-1; j_call: TRBJ2-7; cdr3_length: 15; clone_size: -; cdr3_nt: TGCGCCAGCAGCCCGAAAAATACAGGGTCCTACGAGCAGTACTTC; cdr3_aa: CASSPKNTGSYEQYF
d_call: TRBD1; v_call: TRBV12-3/TRBV12-4; j_call: TRBJ1-1; cdr3_length: 13; clone_size: -; cdr3_nt: TGTGCCAGCAGTTTCAGGGGGCGGAGTGAAGCTTTCTTT; cdr3_aa: CASSFRGRSEAFF
d_call: -; v_call: TRBV18; j_call: TRBJ2-7; cdr3_length: 16; clone_size: -; cdr3_nt: TGTGCCAGCTCACCACCAACGCGGGGTCCTTACTACGAGCAGTACTTC; cdr3_aa: CASSPPTRGPYYEQYF
d_call: TRBD2; v_call: TRBV7-2; j_call: TRBJ2-1; cdr3_length: 14; clone_size: -; cdr3_nt: TGTGCCAGCAGCTTAGGTCTAGCGGTGAGGGAGCAGTTCTTC; cdr3_aa: CASSLGLAVREQFF
d_call: TRBD1; v_call: TRBV28; j_call: TRBJ2-1; cdr3_length: 15; clone_size: -; cdr3_nt: TGTGCCAGCAGCTCCGGGACAGGGTTTTACAATGAGCAGTTCTTC; cdr3_aa: CASSSGTGFYNEQFF
d_call: -; v_call: TRBV18; j_call: TRBJ1-1; cdr3_length: 13; clone_size: -; cdr3_nt: TGTGCCAGCTCGCAGGATCAGAACACTGAAGCTTTCTTT; cdr3_aa: CASSQDQNTEAFF
d_call: TRBD1; v_call: TRBV5-4; j_call: TRBJ2-5; cdr3_length: 12; clone_size: -; cdr3_nt: TGTGCCAGCAGCCCCGGGACAGGGACCCAGTACTTC; cdr3_aa: CASSPGTGTQYF
d_call: -; v_call: TRBV19; j_call: TRBJ1-2; cdr3_length: 12; clone_size: -; cdr3_nt: TGTGCCAGTAGTAAACAGGGTTATGGCTACACCTTC; cdr3_aa: CASSKQGYGYTF
d_call: -; v_call: TRBV7-8; j_call: TRBJ1-3; cdr3_length: 18; clone_size: -; cdr3_nt: TGTGCCAGCAGCTTAGGGGGCCTGGACAGCATCTCTGGAAACACCATATATTTT; cdr3_aa: CASSLGGLDSISGNTIYF
d_call: -; v_call: TRBV18; j_call: TRBJ2-5; cdr3_length: 11; clone_size: -; cdr3_nt: TGTGCCAGCCAAGACGGGGAGACCCAGTACTTC; cdr3_aa: CASQDGETQYF
d_call: -; v_call: TRBV20-1; j_call: TRBJ1-5; cdr3_length: 11; clone_size: -; cdr3_nt: TGCAGTGCTAGAGCGGGACAGCCCCAGCATTTT; cdr3_aa: CSARAGQPQHF
d_call: -; v_call: TRBV29-1; j_call: TRBJ2-7; cdr3_length: 16; clone_size: -; cdr3_nt: TGCAGCGTTGGGGTGACAGTCTTCAGTTGGGACTACGAGCAGTACTTC; cdr3_aa: CSVGVTVFSWDYEQYF
d_call: -; v_call: TRBV11-2; j_call: TRBJ1-2; cdr3_length: 13; clone_size: -; cdr3_nt: TGTGCCAGCAGCCCACAGATTTCCTATGGCTACACCTTC; cdr3_aa: CASSPQISYGYTF
d_call: TRBD1; v_call: TRBV19; j_call: TRBJ1-1; cdr3_length: 14; clone_size: -; cdr3_nt: TGTGCCAGTAGTATGGGGACAGTGAACACTGAAGCTTTCTTT; cdr3_aa: CASSMGTVNTEAFF
d_call: TRBD1; v_call: TRBV27; j_call: TRBJ2-2; cdr3_length: 19; clone_size: -; cdr3_nt: TGTGCCAGCAGTTTTGCCATCACCACCAAGGACAGGGGAACCGGGGAGCTGTTTTTT; cdr3_aa: CASSFAITTKDRGTGELFF
d_call: -; v_call: TRBV11-2; j_call: TRBJ2-7; cdr3_length: 15; clone_size: once; cdr3_nt: TGTGCCAGCAGCGACCAGGACTCGCCAATATACGAGCAGTACTTC; cdr3_aa: CASSDQDSPIYEQYF
d_call: -; v_call: TRBV27; j_call: TRBJ1-2; cdr3_length: 15; clone_size: -; cdr3_nt: TGTGCCAGCAGTTTTGGCCGGGGAATCGACTATGGCTACACCTTC; cdr3_aa: CASSFGRGIDYGYTF
d_call: -; v_call: TRBV5-1; j_call: TRBJ2-7; cdr3_length: 14; clone_size: once; cdr3_nt: TGCGCCAGCAGCTTGACATCAGGGCCGTACGAGCAGTACTTC; cdr3_aa: CASSLTSGPYEQYF
d_call: -; v_call: TRBV10-3; j_call: TRBJ1-1; cdr3_length: 15; clone_size: -; cdr3_nt: TGTGCCATCAGTGTGATAGACAGCCCGAACACTGAAGCTTTCTTT; cdr3_aa: CAISVIDSPNTEAFF
d_call: TRBD1; v_call: TRBV3-1/TRBV3-2; j_call: TRBJ1-6; cdr3_length: 15; clone_size: -; cdr3_nt: TGTGCCAGCAGCGGGGTTGGACAGGGCTTCTCACCCCTCCACTTT; cdr3_aa: CASSGVGQGFSPLHF
d_call: TRBD1; v_call: TRBV4-1; j_call: TRBJ1-4; cdr3_length: 17; clone_size: -; cdr3_nt: TGCGCCAGCAGCCAAGATCGCGGGACAGGGGATTTAGAAAAACTGTTTTTT; cdr3_aa: CASSQDRGTGDLEKLFF
d_call: TRBD1; v_call: TRBV3-1/TRBV3-2; j_call: TRBJ1-6; cdr3_length: 15; clone_size: -; cdr3_nt: TGTGCCAGCAGCCAAGGACAGGGGAATAATTCACCCCTCCACTTT; cdr3_aa: CASSQGQGNNSPLHF
d_call: TRBD2; v_call: TRBV5-4; j_call: TRBJ2-1; cdr3_length: 16; clone_size: -; cdr3_nt: TGTGCCAGCAGCGGGGGACTAGCGGGGGCCTACAATGAGCAGTTCTTC; cdr3_aa: CASSGGLAGAYNEQFF
d_call: -; v_call: TRBV2; j_call: TRBJ1-1; cdr3_length: 14; clone_size: -; cdr3_nt: TGTGCCAGCACCGTGATCCTAATGAACACTGAAGCTTTCTTT; cdr3_aa: CASTVILMNTEAFF
d_call: TRBD2; v_call: TRBV5-1; j_call: TRBJ2-2; cdr3_length: 14; clone_size: once; cdr3_nt: TGCGCCAGCAGCTCGGGGACTAGCACCGGGGAGCTGTTTTTT; cdr3_aa: CASSSGTSTGELFF
d_call: -; v_call: TRBV28; j_call: TRBJ2-1; cdr3_length: 15; clone_size: -; cdr3_nt: TGTGCCAGCAGCCCAGGCGGGACCACTCTCCATGAGCAGTTCTTC; cdr3_aa: CASSPGGTTLHEQFF
d_call: TRBD1; v_call: TRBV6-5; j_call: TRBJ2-1; cdr3_length: 14; clone_size: -; cdr3_nt: TGTGCCAGCAGTTACACTACAGGGGTGAATGAGCAGTTCTTC; cdr3_aa: CASSYTTGVNEQFF